This is a list of T cell receptor beta chains from one sample in a study of blood T cell repertoires in COVID-19. The data were produced by immunoSEQ multiplex PCR, yet TCRdb's version contains in-frame clones alone and is incomplete. The sample lists 32,000 or so clones; roughly 86% were seen once. Sequenced material: peripheral blood. The receptors originated from a man aged 65-85 years with acute or convalescent COVID-19. CDR3s include the opening cysteine and the closing phenylalanine or tryptophan. Each record gives: D gene, clone size, J gene, V gene, CDR3 protein, CDR3 DNA. A D gene is named only where the DNA matches it firmly. For some rows the clone size is stated as once, few or many, or as a class when expanded; others skip it.

>TRBD1|-|TRBJ1-2|TRBV7-9
CASSEGTVYGYTF
TGTGCCAGCAGCGAGGGGACAGTCTATGGCTACACCTTC
>TRBD2|-|TRBJ2-1|TRBV7-9
CASSLAGGRVGEQFF
TGTGCCAGCAGCTTGGCGGGAGGCCGGGTGGGTGAGCAGTTCTTC
>-|few|TRBJ1-5|TRBV4-1
CASEPQGISNQPQHF
TGCGCCAGCGAACCGCAGGGGATTAGCAATCAGCCCCAGCATTTT
>TRBD2|-|TRBJ2-3|TRBV27
CASIAGLPPDTQYF
TGTGCCAGCATAGCGGGCCTACCGCCAGATACGCAGTATTTT
>-|-|TRBJ1-4|TRBV27
CASKQLTNEKLFF
TGTGCCAGCAAACAGCTAACTAATGAAAAACTGTTTTTT
>-|-|TRBJ2-7|TRBV7-2
CASSPSREQYF
TGTGCCAGCAGCCCCTCTCGGGAGCAGTACTTC
>-|-|TRBJ1-1|TRBV28
CASSLWTEAFF
TGTGCCAGCAGCCTATGGACTGAAGCTTTCTTT
>-|-|TRBJ2-4|TRBV10-3
CAISESGTFSGKNIQYF
TGTGCCATCAGTGAGTCGGGGACATTTTCTGGCAAAAACATTCAGTACTTC
>TRBD1|-|TRBJ2-7|TRBV7-9
CASSPWAGGSYEQYF
TGTGCCAGCAGCCCCTGGGCAGGGGGCAGCTACGAGCAGTACTTC
>TRBD2|-|TRBJ2-2|TRBV5-5
CASQREPGNTGELFF
TGTGCAAGCCAGCGGGAGCCAGGGAACACCGGGGAGCTGTTTTTT
>-|-|TRBJ2-5|TRBV18
CASSARGPPQETQYF
TGTGCCAGCTCGGCTCGCGGGCCCCCCCAAGAGACCCAGTACTTC
>-|once|TRBJ1-1|TRBV6-6
CASSLKVAVGGADEAFF
TGTGCCAGCAGTCTTAAGGTAGCAGTCGGGGGGGCGGACGAAGCTTTCTTT
>TRBD1|once|TRBJ1-2|TRBV3-1/TRBV3-2
CASSLGQGDNYGYTF
TGTGCCAGCAGCCTGGGACAGGGGGATAACTATGGCTACACCTTC
>TRBD1|-|TRBJ1-2|TRBV28
CASYTGSQGRIYGYTF
TGTGCCAGCTACACTGGGTCACAGGGGCGGATTTATGGCTACACCTTC
>-|few|TRBJ1-2|TRBV11-2
CASSSPDRPFYGYTF
TGTGCCAGCAGCTCCCCAGACAGACCATTCTATGGCTACACCTTC
>TRBD1|-|TRBJ2-1|TRBV6-2/TRBV6-3
CASTPSGPTGGGGEQFF
TGTGCCAGCACCCCCTCTGGACCGACAGGGGGCGGCGGTGAGCAGTTCTTC
>-|-|TRBJ1-5|TRBV5-5
CASSSELRNQPQHF
TGTGCCAGCAGCTCTGAACTGCGCAATCAGCCCCAGCATTTT
>-|-|TRBJ1-6|TRBV19
CASKLGANSPLHF
TGTGCCAGTAAGTTGGGGGCTAATTCACCCCTCCACTTT
>TRBD1|once|TRBJ2-1|TRBV3-1/TRBV3-2
CASSGTGPGWGNEQFF
TGTGCCAGCAGCGGGACAGGGCCGGGGTGGGGCAATGAGCAGTTCTTC
>TRBD1|-|TRBJ1-2|TRBV19
CASSIGDSNYGYTF
TGTGCCAGTAGTATTGGGGACAGCAACTATGGCTACACCTTC
>TRBD1|few|TRBJ1-2|TRBV18
CASSRPGQEKNYGYTF
TGTGCCAGCTCACGGCCGGGACAGGAGAAAAACTATGGCTACACCTTC
>-|-|TRBJ2-2|TRBV5-1
CASSSDGGTGELFF
TGCGCCAGCAGTTCGGACGGGGGCACCGGGGAGCTGTTTTTT
>TRBD2|-|TRBJ2-5|TRBV4-1
CASSQGTSWETQYF
TGCGCCAGCAGCCAGGGGACTAGCTGGGAGACCCAGTACTTC
>-|few|TRBJ1-6|TRBV7-2
CASSPRPYNSPLHF
TGTGCCAGCAGCCCGCGGCCCTATAATTCACCCCTCCACTTT
>-|-|TRBJ2-1|TRBV24-1
CATSVGREQFF
TGTGCCACCAGTGTTGGCCGTGAGCAGTTCTTC
>-|-|TRBJ1-1|TRBV4-1
CASSGGLLNTEAFF
TGCGCCAGCAGCGGGGGCCTATTGAACACTGAAGCTTTCTTT
>TRBD1|-|TRBJ1-3|TRBV19
CASKRTGQGIGSNTIYF
TGTGCCAGCAAAAGGACGGGACAGGGGATTGGCTCGAACACCATATATTTT
>-|-|TRBJ1-2|TRBV7-2
CASSPDSPRGYTF
TGTGCCAGCAGCCCAGACAGCCCAAGAGGCTACACCTTC
>-|-|TRBJ2-1|TRBV18
CASHDWDNEQFF
TGTGCCAGCCACGACTGGGACAATGAGCAGTTCTTC
>-|-|TRBJ1-1|TRBV12-3/TRBV12-4
CASSTTLNTEAFF
TGTGCCAGCAGTACGACACTGAACACTGAAGCTTTCTTT
>-|-|TRBJ1-5|TRBV28
CASSLVEVQPQHF
TGTGCCAGCAGTTTAGTTGAGGTTCAGCCCCAGCATTTT
>-|-|TRBJ1-4|TRBV24-1
CATSDSLSTSKLFF
TGTGCCACCAGTGATTCCCTGAGCACCTCAAAACTGTTTTTT
>-|-|TRBJ2-1|TRBV3-1/TRBV3-2
CASSQASRGSSSYNEQFF
TGTGCCAGCAGCCAAGCTTCGAGGGGGTCGAGCTCCTACAATGAGCAGTTCTTC
>-|-|TRBJ1-5|TRBV18
CASSPENQPQHF
TGTGCCAGCTCACCAGAGAATCAGCCCCAGCATTTT
>TRBD1|-|TRBJ1-2|TRBV29-1
CSVTGGTDYGYTF
TGCAGCGTTACAGGGGGGACGGACTATGGCTACACCTTC
>TRBD2|-|TRBJ2-1|TRBV7-2
CASSLTRLAGRDDEQFF
TGTGCCAGCAGCCTCACCCGACTAGCGGGAAGGGATGATGAGCAGTTCTTC
>-|-|TRBJ1-5|TRBV6-5
CASRITESNQPQHF
TGTGCCAGCAGAATTACAGAGAGCAATCAGCCCCAGCATTTT
>-|few|TRBJ1-2|TRBV7-9
CASSAQYANYGYTF
TGTGCCAGCAGCGCCCAGTACGCTAACTATGGCTACACCTTC
>-|-|TRBJ2-1|TRBV19
CASSRLGNEQFF
TGTGCCAGTAGTAGACTTGGGAATGAGCAGTTCTTC
>-|-|TRBJ2-5|TRBV2
CASRDEGAQETQYF
TGTGCCAGCAGAGACGAGGGAGCTCAAGAGACCCAGTACTTC
>TRBD2|-|TRBJ2-3|TRBV5-4
CASSLPAGGPGTDTQYF
TGTGCCAGCAGCCTACCAGCGGGAGGGCCCGGCACAGATACGCAGTATTTT
>-|-|TRBJ2-2|TRBV7-3
CASSLSGGPAGELFF
TGTGCCAGCAGCTTATCTGGAGGGCCAGCCGGGGAGCTGTTTTTT
>-|-|TRBJ1-3|TRBV19
CASVPTDSGNTIYF
TGTGCCAGTGTTCCGACAGACTCTGGAAACACCATATATTTT
>TRBD1|-|TRBJ2-1|TRBV27
CASRQGKYNEQFF
TGTGCCAGCAGACAGGGGAAATACAATGAGCAGTTCTTC
>-|-|TRBJ2-5|TRBV11-3
CASSGGNGETQYF
TGTGCCAGCAGCGGGGGGAATGGAGAGACCCAGTACTTC
>TRBD1|-|TRBJ2-7|TRBV7-2
CASSSPGTASYEQYF
TGTGCCAGCAGCTCCCCCGGGACAGCCTCCTACGAGCAGTACTTC
>-|-|TRBJ1-3|TRBV10-2
CASGQQSGNTIYF
TGCGCCAGCGGACAGCAGTCTGGAAACACCATATATTTT
>-|-|TRBJ1-5|TRBV4-2
CASSQGPQGEPQHF
TGTGCCAGCAGCCAAGGCCCCCAGGGCGAGCCCCAGCATTTT
>-|-|TRBJ1-1|TRBV5-4
CASSPNGGPPNTEAFF
TGTGCCAGCAGCCCGAATGGAGGGCCACCGAACACTGAAGCTTTCTTT
>TRBD2|-|TRBJ2-1|TRBV5-1
CASSSIAGGDYNEQFF
TGCGCCAGCAGCTCCATAGCGGGAGGGGATTACAATGAGCAGTTCTTC
>-|-|TRBJ1-5|TRBV29-1
CSVEVQTGQPQHF
TGCAGCGTTGAGGTCCAGACAGGCCAGCCCCAGCATTTT